One and the same sample provided the 17 T cell receptor beta chains below, sequenced in a study of shared clonotypes between healthy human individuals. Generated by immunoSEQ multiplex PCR, the TCRdb table keeps only in-frame clones and is missing some. The table lists 180,000 or so clones, 85% to 95% of them singletons. The specimen sequenced was naive CD4+ T cells sorted from blood. Subset reported: CD45RA+ positively selected. Source of these receptors: a woman in her thirties in good health.

The CDR3 loop is CASSRGTSGYEQYF. The CDR3, as DNA: TGTGCCAGCAGCCGCGGGACTAGCGGCTACGAGCAGTACTTC. V gene TRBV27 combines with J gene TRBJ2-7, with 11 bases identical to TRBD2. In germline, CDR1 is MNHEY, CDR2 SMNVEV (reference sequence). V gave up 6 bases and J gave up 3 bases; unmatched junction bases: 4. This CDR3 has 14 amino acids.

The chain employs TRBV5-1 and TRBJ2-2, with TRBD1 identical over 9 bases. This CDR3 comprises 15 residues. Germline V CDR1 and CDR2: SGHRS, YFSETQ. With 4 bases clipped from V and 6 bases from J, the junction kept 7 bases outside the gene matches. The CDR3 sequence is CASSPGQGTPGELFF. The DNA for the CDR3 is TGCGCCAGCAGCCCCGGACAGGGGACACCCGGGGAGCTGTTTTTT.

The chain is built from TRBV28 and TRBJ1-5; possible D gene TRBD1, 6 bases. Deletions cut 5 bases from V and 3 bases from J, with 14 bases between. The V gene's germline CDR1 is MDHEN and CDR2 SYDVKM. The CDR3 is 15 residues long. The CDR3: CASSLRGGANQPQHF. The CDR3 region has the DNA TGTGCCAGCAGTCTCCGGGGGGGCGCCAATCAGCCCCAGCATTTT.

This chain joins TRBV10-3 and TRBJ2-7; 10 bases match TRBD1. J lost 4 bases, V lost 2 bases, and 11 bases had no gene match. The CDR3 has 17 amino acids. Germline V gene lookup returns CDR1 ENHRY and CDR2 SYGVKD. Here the CDR3 DNA reads TGTGCCATCAGTGAGCCCTCCTCCGGGACAGGGGCTTACGAGCAGTACTTC. Translating gives CAISEPSSGTGAYEQYF.

This clone was counted once. The chain joins TRBV6-5 to TRBJ1-2, with 12 bases identical to TRBD1. Germline values: CDR1 MNHEY, CDR2 SVGAGI. V was clipped by 7 bases and J by 8 bases; unmatched bases: 8. The CDR3 extends over 14 amino acids. Here the CDR3 DNA reads TGTGCCAGCACCAAGGGACAGGGGGCGCGGGGCTACACCTTC. Its translation is CASTKGQGARGYTF.

V usage is TRBV2 and J usage is TRBJ2-3; 7 bases fit TRBD2. CDR1 is SNHLY, CDR2 FYNNEI, per germline. This CDR3 has 16 residues. The V gene end was trimmed by 6 bases and the J gene end by 0 bases; junction bases not matched to a gene: 9. CDR3 DNA: TGTGCCAGCAGCGCCGTGGGGCGGGGGAGCACAGATACGCAGTATTTT. Its protein product is CASSAVGRGSTDTQYF.

J is TRBJ1-4 and V is TRBV5-1, with a weak D call TRBD1 (6 bases). The germline V gene has CDR1 SGHRS and CDR2 YFSETQ. Trimming shortened V by 4 bases and J by 8 bases, and 18 bases separated the two germline ends. CDR3 size: 15 residues. The CDR3 DNA is TGCGCCAGCAGCACGGCACAGGGTCTTAACGAAAAACTGTTTTTT. Amino acid sequence: CASSTAQGLNEKLFF.

The chain couples TRBV5-8 to TRBJ2-7; D may be TRBD1 (6 bases). Trimming removed 4 bases from V and 2 bases from J, with 10 bases in between. The CDR3 has 13 amino acids. CDR1 is SGHTS and CDR2 is YDEGEE in the germline V gene. The CDR3 nucleotides are TGTGCCAGCAGCACGGACAGAACCTACGAGCAGTACTTC. Protein: CASSTDRTYEQYF.

Here the CDR3 DNA reads TGTGCCAGCAGTCTCCTCCCGGGAGTTTCCTACGAGCAGTACTTC. Protein sequence: CASSLLPGVSYEQYF. The V and J genes are TRBV6-4 and TRBJ2-7; a weak D match, TRBD2 (6 bases). CDR3 length: 15 residues. Germline V gene data show CDR1 as MRHNA and CDR2 as SNTAGT. V lost 5 bases, J lost 1 base, and 15 bases lay in between.

The chain has TRBV11-3 and TRBJ2-5, with 12 bases matching TRBD2. V dropped 5 bases and J dropped 5; count of bases not matched to a gene: 3. The germline CDR1 and CDR2 sequences are SGHNT and YENEEA. CDR3 length equals 14 residues. CDR3 loop: CASSASGRAETQYF. CDR3 nucleotide sequence: TGTGCCAGCAGCGCTAGCGGGAGGGCGGAGACCCAGTACTTC.

V is TRBV6-1 and J is TRBJ1-2, with a weak D call TRBD1 (5 bases). V gave up 7 bases and J gave up 0 bases, with 15 bases separating them. Looked up from germline, CDR1 is MNHNS and CDR2 is SASEGT. The CDR3 consists of 15 residues. CDR3 protein: CASIAEGIPNYGYTF. The DNA of the CDR3 is TGTGCCAGCATTGCGGAGGGGATTCCTAACTATGGCTACACCTTC.

For the CDR3, the DNA is TGTGCCAGCAGTTTATACTCAGGGGTTTCGGATCAGCCCCAGCATTTT. Residues: CASSLYSGVSDQPQHF. The rearrangement joins TRBV28 to TRBJ1-5; TRBD1 is a possible D gene (6 bases). Germline V gene sequence: CDR1 MDHEN, CDR2 SYDVKM. Trimming stripped 1 base from V and 5 bases from J, with 15 bases between. CDR3 length: 16 amino acids.

This chain links TRBV6-6 with TRBJ2-7, with D perhaps being TRBD1 or TRBD2 (5 bases each). The V and J ends lost 6 bases and 4 bases respectively, with 10 bases between them. This CDR3 contains 12 residues. Germline V lookup: CDR1 MNHNY, CDR2 SVGAGI (reference sequence). The CDR3 is CASRGRKYEQYF. CDR3 nucleotides: TGTGCCAGCAGGGGACGGAAATACGAGCAGTACTTC.

This chain links TRBV7-6 with TRBJ2-7; 12 bases are a match to TRBD1. Germline V CDR1 and CDR2: SGHVS, FNYEAQ. With V trimmed by 1 base and J by 7 bases, 8 bases remained unmatched. CDR3 length: 16 amino acids. In DNA, the CDR3 is TGTGCCAGCAGCTTAGAAGTAGGGGACAGGGGGCGAGAGCAGTACTTC. Translation gives CASSLEVGDRGREQYF.

The chain has TRBV4-1 and TRBJ1-2; 11 bases align to TRBD1. The V and J ends lost 2 bases and 7 bases, in that order; junction bases with no gene match: 9. Germline CDR1 reads MGHRA; CDR2 reads YSYEKL. The CDR3 runs 16 residues. The CDR3 region has the DNA TGCGCCAGCAGCCAACTGGGGCCTGGGACAGGGGGTGGCTACACCTTC. Translated: CASSQLGPGTGGGYTF.

The chain joins TRBV19 to TRBJ1-4; TRBD1 matches 8 bases. Germline CDR1 LNHDA, CDR2 SQIVND (reference sequence). V was clipped by 8 bases and J by 6 bases; unmatched bases: 5. CDR3 size: 13 residues. DNA for the CDR3: TGTGCCAGTCGCAGGGGGCTTCATGAAAAACTGTTTTTT. It yields the protein CASRRGLHEKLFF. The full variable domain, its missing parts supplied by reference TRBV19 and TRBJ1-4, is DGGITQSPKYLFRKEGQNVTLSCEQNLNHDAMYWYRQDPGQGLRLIYYSQIVNDFQKGDIAEGYSVSREKKESFPLTVTSAQKNPTAFYLCASRRGLHEKLFFGSGTQLSVL.

The V call is TRBV10-3, the J call TRBJ2-7; TRBD2 is a possible D gene (6 bases). V was cut by 5 bases and J by 4 bases, with 15 bases left in between. CDR1 is ENHRY, CDR2 SYGVKD, per germline. The CDR3 totals 14 residues. CDR3 region: CAISLGDGSYEQYF. As DNA, the CDR3 is TGTGCCATCAGTCTGGGGGACGGGAGTTACGAGCAGTACTTC.